These 14 T cell receptor beta chains originate from one sample sequenced in a study of T-cell reconstitution after alpha-beta-depleted transplantation in children. Preparation of the TCRbeta library involved a method that used unique molecular identifiers. Via MiXCR, TCRdb re-called the PCR reads, giving one row per CDR3 protein. Of some 180,000 distinct CDR3 sequences in the sample, roughly 7.1% were seen once. The input for sequencing was PBMCs, taken before TCRalphabeta/CD19-depleted stem cell transplant. Receptors were obtained from a boy younger than 10 with acute lymphoblastic leukemia, due to receive a stem cell transplant.

Notes on this clonotype: A much larger clonotype is one base distant, so this may be a read error. The chain carries TRBV10-3 and TRBJ1-5; D might be TRBD1 (5 bases). The better agreement between TRBJ2-3 and the DNA end casts doubt on the J call. The CDR3 contains 16 residues. Germline CDR1 is ENHRY and CDR2 is SYGVKD. Written as DNA, the CDR3 is TGTGCCATCAGTGAGCATAGGGGAACGGGCAATCAGCCCCAGTATTTT. Amino acid sequence: CAISEHRGTGNQPQYF.

The chain is built from TRBV20-1 and TRBJ1-1; unclear D gene. V lost 0 bases to trimming and J lost 7 bases, with 12 bases between them. Germline V gives CDR1 DFQATT, CDR2 SNEGSKA (reference sequence). This CDR3 has 13 residues. CDR3 sequence reads: CSARDRVPGEAFF. DNA of the CDR3: TGCAGTGCTAGAGATAGAGTTCCCGGTGAAGCTTTCTTT.

This clonotype was seen only a few times. A clone one base away is much larger, so this may be a read error. No conserved phenylalanine or tryptophan ends this CDR3, so it is likely a read error. The chain couples TRBV5-1 to TRBJ1-1; 7 bases line up with TRBD1. The length of the CDR3 is 14 residues. Germline trimming cut 5 bases from V and 1 base from J; bases unmatched to any gene: 5. From germline, CDR1 is SGHRS and CDR2 YFSETQ. CDR3 in amino acids: CASSFQGENTEAFC. CDR3 coding DNA: TGCGCCAGCAGTTTTCAGGGGGAGAACACTGAAGCTTTCTGT.

This clonotype was counted at least ten times. The CDR3: CASSQERSSGANVLTF. For the CDR3, the DNA is TGCGCCAGCAGCCAAGAGAGAAGCTCTGGGGCCAACGTCCTGACTTTC. The chain uses TRBV4-3 and TRBJ2-6; D remains unclear. Per the germline V gene, CDR1 is LGHNA and CDR2 is YSLEER. Trimming removed 0 bases from V and 0 bases from J, with 6 bases in between. The CDR3 has 16 residues.

Many counts were recorded for this clonotype. The gene calls are TRBV29-1 and TRBJ1-2; 7 bases fit TRBD1. CDR1 is SQVTM and CDR2 is ANQGSEA in the germline V gene. V trimming: 2 bases; J trimming: 3 bases; junction bases outside the gene matches: 3. This CDR3 is 13 amino acids long. CDR3 loop: CSVETGEDYGYTF. The CDR3 nucleotides read TGCAGCGTTGAAACAGGGGAGGACTATGGCTACACCTTC. Looking up the rest from reference TRBV29-1 and TRBJ1-2 gives the full variable domain: SAVISQKPSRDICQRGTSLTIQCQVDSQVTMMFWYRQQPGQSLTLIATANQGSEATYESGFVIDKFPISRPNLTFSTLTVSNMSPEDSSIYLCSVETGEDYGYTFGSGTRLTVV.

Ten or more counts support this clonotype. The chain recombines TRBV11-2 with TRBJ2-1, with D hard to call. This CDR3 is 15 amino acids long. V lost 2 bases and J lost 3, with 11 bases in between. The germline V gene has CDR1 SGHAT and CDR2 FQNNGV. CDR3 in DNA: TGTGCCAGCAGCTTATTTGCGCGAGGCTACAATGAGCAGTTCTTC. Encoded protein: CASSLFARGYNEQFF.

J is TRBJ1-1 and V is TRBV6-1; weak D call: TRBD1 (6 bases). Germline CDR1 and CDR2: MNHNS and SASEGT. The CDR3 is 14 residues long. Deletions cut 7 bases from V and 1 base from J, with 13 bases between. CDR3 amino acids: CASMQRGTNTEAFF. For the CDR3, the DNA is TGTGCCAGCATGCAAAGGGGGACGAACACTGAAGCTTTCTTT.

The table lists this clonotype with many counts. The rearrangement links TRBV12-3 or TRBV12-4 to TRBJ2-5; D gene uncertain. The CDR3 consists of 14 residues. Trimming removed 1 base at V and 4 bases at J, with 10 bases between. CDR3 nucleotides: TGTGCCAGCAGTTTAGTGGGATCCGGAGAGACCCAGTACTTC. Translated: CASSLVGSGETQYF.

This chain joins TRBV6-5 and TRBJ2-1; D possibly corresponds to TRBD2 (6 bases). Trimming stripped 0 bases from V and 8 bases from J, with 11 bases between. Per the germline V gene, CDR1 is MNHEY and CDR2 is SVGAGI. CDR3 length equals 14 residues. The CDR3 spells CASSYSLARDEQFF. The DNA for the CDR3 is TGTGCCAGCAGTTACTCGCTAGCGAGGGATGAGCAGTTCTTC.

This clonotype was seen a few times. The rearrangement joins TRBV5-1 to TRBJ1-2; D is unresolved. Germline V gene sequence: CDR1 SGHRS, CDR2 YFSETQ. Trimming took 0 bases from V and 8 from J, leaving 14 bases between them. CDR3 length: 14 amino acids. CDR3 bases: TGCGCCAGCAGCTTGGCCGGATCAGGAAGGGGCTACACCTTC. Its translation is CASSLAGSGRGYTF. Drawing the rest from reference TRBV5-1 and TRBJ1-2, the complete variable domain is KAGVTQTPRYLIKTRGQQVTLSCSPISGHRSVSWYQQTPGQGLQFLFEYFSETQRNKGNFPGRFSGRQFSNSRSEMNVSTLELGDSALYLCASSLAGSGRGYTFGSGTRLTVV.

The table lists this clonotype with many counts. This chain links TRBV29-1 with TRBJ1-2; possible D gene TRBD1, 5 bases. With 7 bases removed from V and 5 bases from J, the gap between germline ends came to 17 bases. CDR1 is SQVTM and CDR2 is ANQGSEA in the germline V gene. This CDR3 contains 13 residues. CDR3 loop: CSATGTSLYGYTF. The CDR3 bases are TGCAGCGCTACCGGGACCTCTCTTTATGGCTACACCTTC.

The table lists this clonotype with a few counts. The gene calls are TRBV4-3 and TRBJ1-5; D unclear. The CDR3 has 14 amino acids. The V gene's germline CDR1 is LGHNA and CDR2 YSLEER. Between the trimmed V and J ends, which lost 3 bases and 4 bases, there was a span of 10 bases. The CDR3 spells CASSHSGGNQPQHF. As DNA, the CDR3 is TGCGCCAGCAGCCACAGTGGCGGGAATCAGCCCCAGCATTTT.

This clonotype was counted only a few times. The chain joins TRBV5-1 to TRBJ2-2; D might be TRBD1 (5 bases). Looked up from germline, CDR1 is SGHRS and CDR2 is YFSETQ. The CDR3 extends over 16 amino acids. Trimming cost V 0 bases and J 6 bases, with 15 bases left between them. Here the CDR3 reads CASSLVPPGPPGELFF. The CDR3 coding sequence is TGCGCCAGCAGCTTGGTTCCCCCAGGGCCCCCCGGGGAGCTGTTTTTT.

This clonotype was recorded many times. The V call is TRBV6-2 or TRBV6-3, the J call TRBJ2-1, with a weak D call TRBD1 (5 bases). Germline CDR1 is MNHEY and CDR2 is SVGEGT. Between the trimmed V and J ends, which lost 6 bases and 6 bases, there was a span of 9 bases. The CDR3 extends over 12 amino acids. The CDR3 DNA sequence: TGTGCCAGCAGACCAGACAGCAATGAGCAGTTCTTC. It specifies CASRPDSNEQFF.